This TCR beta chain stems from a study of T-cell memory formation after mild COVID-19. Study as a whole: Each donor largely had its own TCR clusters. Study-level findings and limits: Later expanders leaned CD4+, whereas clones that contracted between day 15 and 85 were balanced CD4/CD8. Clones that contracted clustered mainly in CM and EM if CD4+ and in EMRA if CD8+.

Germline V lookup: CDR1 DFQATT, CDR2 SNEGSKA (reference sequence). V dropped 4 bases and J dropped 0 bases, with 10 bases sitting between them. CDR3 size: 14 residues. From 5'RACE with constant-segment primers came TCR alpha and TCR beta cDNA libraries that carried sample barcodes and UMIs. Via MiXCR, TCRdb re-called the 5' RACE reads, giving one row per CDR3 protein. The sample carries about 350,000 distinct CDR3 sequences, roughly 14% recorded once. This clonotype was recorded once. Its antigen is not identified. Input material: PBMCs or a T cell subset sorted from them (not recorded which). The chain couples TRBV20-1 to TRBJ1-5; D is ambiguous. This clonotype was obtained from a man between 18 and 35 years old who had mild COVID-19 (a few samples of this study predate the infection). Cell type and time point are not known. CDR3 region: CSAISGNSNQPQHF. The CDR3 DNA sequence: TGCAGTGCTATTTCCGGAAATAGCAATCAGCCCCAGCATTTT.